The following is a T cell receptor (beta chain) sequence with its context. The antigen this receptor binds is unknown. Per-nucleotide qualities are absent, and no much larger clonotype sits a single base away. Inclusive of the bounding cysteine and phenylalanine, the CDR3 is 12 residues long. The sequence is cut down to CDR3 DNA, 36 bases in frame from base 1. V is pruned by 4 bases and J by 9 bases, leaving 3 bases of the junction without a gene match. From a lookup of the germline V gene, CDR1 and CDR2 are SGHAT and FQNNGV. This record belongs to a study of regulatory and conventional T cells in breast cancer (dated by TCRdb to 2015 to 2017). The method was PCR. Instrument used: Illumina MiSeq. Using fastp at Q25 and MiXCR, TCRdb reprocessed the public reads and kept productive beta chains. Rows are combined by CDR3 protein, so each entry shows the most common genes and DNA. This sample has 10,000 or so distinct CDR3 sequences in its table, and just under 35% of those were observed once. The leading ten clones occupy around 6.1% of the sample.

Sequencing was carried out using conventional T cells from blood. This clonotype was sampled from a male donor in good health. The rearranged segments are TRBV11-2 and TRBJ1-5, with 7 bases aligning to TRBD1. The DNA sequence follows: TGTGCCAGCAGCTCAGGGGGGCGGCCCCAGCATTTT. Translation gives CASSSGGRPQHF.